Sequencing of this T cell receptor beta chain was carried out in a study of CD8+CD57+ T cells in acquired aplastic anemia. In patients chosen for sequencing, flow cytometry had shown CD8+CD57+ cell expansion. Among the patients, none had received any therapy at the time of blood sampling. Looked up from germline, CDR1 is SGHRS and CDR2 is YFSETQ. The CDR3 has 15 amino acids. V was cut by 0 bases and J by 1 base, with 9 bases left in between. Genomic DNA provided the template from which TCR beta VDJ and CDR3 profiles were obtained. TCRdb fed the reads into MiXCR, producing one record per CDR3 protein. The data hold 100,000 to 150,000 distinct CDR3 sequences, with 40% observed a single time. Whole-study findings and limits: Significance was not reached for CD8+ Simpson's diversity between patients and controls.

With regard to this clonotype: Its antigen is not identified.

V gene TRBV5-1 combines with J gene TRBJ2-3, with D unclear. Sequencing was carried out using sorted CD4+, CD8+, or CD8+CD57+ T cells (not recorded which) from PBMCs. The receptor was derived from a human donor with aplastic anemia. The CDR3 spells CASSLERPGTDTQYF. In DNA, the CDR3 is TGCGCCAGCAGCTTGGAGCGACCCGGCACAGATACGCAGTATTTT.